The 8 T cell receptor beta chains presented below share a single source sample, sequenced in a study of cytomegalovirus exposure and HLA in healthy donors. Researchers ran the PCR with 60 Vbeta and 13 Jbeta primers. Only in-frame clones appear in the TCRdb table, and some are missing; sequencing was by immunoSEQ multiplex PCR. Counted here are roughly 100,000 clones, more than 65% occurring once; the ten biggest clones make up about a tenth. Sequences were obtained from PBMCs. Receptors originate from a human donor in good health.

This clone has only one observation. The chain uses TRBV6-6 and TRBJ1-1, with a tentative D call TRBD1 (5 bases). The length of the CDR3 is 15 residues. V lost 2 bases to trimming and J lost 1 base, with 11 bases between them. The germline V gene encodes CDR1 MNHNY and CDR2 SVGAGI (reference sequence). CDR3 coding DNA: TGTGCCAGCAGTTACGTTGGGCAGGGGAACACTGAAGCTTTCTTT. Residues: CASSYVGQGNTEAFF.

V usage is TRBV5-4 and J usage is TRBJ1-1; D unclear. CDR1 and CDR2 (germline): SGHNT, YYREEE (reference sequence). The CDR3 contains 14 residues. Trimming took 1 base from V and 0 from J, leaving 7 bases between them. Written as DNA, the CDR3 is TGTGCCAGCAGCTTGACGGACTTGAACACTGAAGCTTTCTTT. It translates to CASSLTDLNTEAFF.

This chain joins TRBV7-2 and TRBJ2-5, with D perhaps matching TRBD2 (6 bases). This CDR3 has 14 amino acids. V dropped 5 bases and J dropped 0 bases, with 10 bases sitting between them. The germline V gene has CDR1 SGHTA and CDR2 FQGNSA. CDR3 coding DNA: TGTGCCAGCAGCCTTGGACTAAACCAAGAGACCCAGTACTTC. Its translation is CASSLGLNQETQYF.

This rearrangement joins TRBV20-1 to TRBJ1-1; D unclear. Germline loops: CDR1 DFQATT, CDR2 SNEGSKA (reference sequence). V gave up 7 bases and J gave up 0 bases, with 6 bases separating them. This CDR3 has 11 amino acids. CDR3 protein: CSVGLNTEAFF. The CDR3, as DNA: TGCAGTGTGGGCCTGAACACTGAAGCTTTCTTT.

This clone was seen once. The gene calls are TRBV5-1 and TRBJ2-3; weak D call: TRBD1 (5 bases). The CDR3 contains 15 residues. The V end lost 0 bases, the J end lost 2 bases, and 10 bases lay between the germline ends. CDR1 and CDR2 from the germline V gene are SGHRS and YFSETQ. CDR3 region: CASSLGGAHTDTQYF. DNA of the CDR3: TGCGCCAGCAGCTTGGGTGGGGCCCACACAGATACGCAGTATTTT.

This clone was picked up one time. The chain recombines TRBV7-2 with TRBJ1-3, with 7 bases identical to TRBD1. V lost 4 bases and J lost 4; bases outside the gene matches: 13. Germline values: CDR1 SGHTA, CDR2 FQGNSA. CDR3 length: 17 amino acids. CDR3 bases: TGTGCCAGCAGCTCCAGCCAGGACAGGTTGAAAGGAAACACCATATATTTT. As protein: CASSSSQDRLKGNTIYF.

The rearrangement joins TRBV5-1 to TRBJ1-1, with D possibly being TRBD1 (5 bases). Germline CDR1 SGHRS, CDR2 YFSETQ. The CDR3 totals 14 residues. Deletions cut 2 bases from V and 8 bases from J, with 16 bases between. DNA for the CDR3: TGCGCCAGCAGCTTAGTCACAGGCGCTCTCGAAGCTTTCTTT. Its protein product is CASSLVTGALEAFF.

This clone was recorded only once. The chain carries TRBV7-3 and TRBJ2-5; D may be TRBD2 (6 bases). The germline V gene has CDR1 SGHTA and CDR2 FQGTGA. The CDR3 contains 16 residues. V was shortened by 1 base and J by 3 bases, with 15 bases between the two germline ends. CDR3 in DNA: TGTGCCAGCAGCTTAATAGGTGCGGGATCAGAAGAGACCCAGTACTTC. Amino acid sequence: CASSLIGAGSEETQYF.